The entry below gives a single TCR beta chain sequence along with its context. Antigen specificity is unknown. The ends were cut back, 2 bases at V and 4 bases at J, with 3 bases in the middle. The length of the CDR3 is 12 residues. Germline V CDR1 and CDR2: WSHSY, SAAADI. This specimen belongs to a study of post-analysis software for immune sequencing data. The TCR beta cDNA libraries contained unique molecular identifiers. TCRdb recomputed calls from the PCR reads with MiXCR, one row per CDR3 protein. The sample lists hundreds of thousands of distinct CDR3 sequences, roughly two fifths occurring once. Findings and caveats of the study: There were five TRBV segments more frequent in patients than controls, and TRBV5-6, TRBV5-1 and TRBV20-1 were among them.

The clonotype was recovered from a girl aged 5-17 years with multiple sclerosis. The sample consisted of blood. V usage is TRBV10-2 and J usage is TRBJ2-1; D remains ambiguous. CDR3 sequence: CASSERYNEQFF. The CDR3 DNA reads as TGCGCCAGCAGTGAGCGGTACAATGAGCAGTTCTTC.